Following are 19 T cell receptor beta chains from one sample sequenced in a study of blood T cells in healthy people across ages. Using a J-beta primer mix together with a sample-barcoded 5' primer, a second PCR was run for roughly 6 to 12 cycles. Each CDR3 protein gets one entry after TCRdb re-called the 5' RACE reads with MiXCR. The sample holds approximately 850,000 distinct CDR3 sequences, approximately 48% seen once. Sequenced input: blood. The receptors shown here come from a man in his fifties or sixties in good health.

The chain couples TRBV12-3 or TRBV12-4 to TRBJ1-3; D call uncertain. V lost 5 bases to trimming and J lost 0 bases, with 11 bases between them. The CDR3 spans 15 residues. Here the CDR3 reads CASSRWADSGNTIYF. CDR3 in DNA: TGTGCCAGCAGTCGTTGGGCGGACTCTGGAAACACCATATATTTT.

CDR3 nucleotide sequence: TGTGCCAGCAGCACAGGGAATCCTAATGAAAAACTGTTTTTT. Protein product: CASSTGNPNEKLFF. This chain joins TRBV7-2 and TRBJ1-4, with a tentative D call TRBD1 (6 bases). The V gene's germline CDR1 is SGHTA and CDR2 FQGNSA. The CDR3 length is 14 residues. Trimming shortened V by 5 bases and J by 3 bases, and 10 bases separated the two germline ends. Supplemented by reference TRBV7-2 and TRBJ1-4, the full variable domain reads GAGVSQSPSNKVTEKGKDVELRCDPISGHTALYWYRQSLGQGLEFLIYFQGNSAPDKSGLPSDRFSAERTGGSVSTLTIQRTQQEDSAVYLCASSTGNPNEKLFFGSGTQLSVL.

About this clonotype itself: With a much larger clone just one base away, this may be a read error. The chain links TRBV7-2 to TRBJ2-6; 9 nucleotides line up with TRBD1. CDR3 length: 18 amino acids. Germline V lookup: CDR1 SGHTA, CDR2 FQGNSA. CDR3 bases: TGTGCCAGCGCGCAGCCGGGACAGGGATCTTCTGTGGCCAACGTCCTGACTTTC. Translating gives CASAQPGQGSSVANVLTF.

The V call is TRBV27, the J call TRBJ1-2, with a weak D call TRBD1 (6 bases). The CDR3 spans 14 residues. CDR1 MNHEY and CDR2 SMNVEV come from the germline V gene (reference sequence). V was clipped by 6 bases and J by 2 bases, with 13 bases between them. The CDR3 reads CASRVDSNNYGYTF. The CDR3 bases are TGTGCCAGCAGGGTGGACAGTAACAACTATGGCTACACCTTC.

This clonotype was counted a single time. This chain links TRBV5-1 with TRBJ1-1, with D maybe TRBD1 (5 bases). This CDR3 comprises 15 residues. Germline V lookup: CDR1 SGHRS, CDR2 YFSETQ. Deletions cut 1 base from V and 2 bases from J, with 12 bases between. CDR3 residues: CASSLSGGTNTEAFF. For the CDR3, the DNA is TGCGCCAGCAGCTTGTCGGGGGGAACTAACACTGAAGCTTTCTTT.

The J gene is TRBJ2-3, the V gene TRBV5-4; TRBD2 matches at 9 bases. V gave up 2 bases and J gave up 0 bases; unmatched junction bases: 4. Germline loops: CDR1 SGHNT, CDR2 YYREEE (reference sequence). This CDR3 is built from 16 residues. CDR3 sequence reads: CASSFKTSGSTDTQYF. CDR3 nucleotide sequence: TGTGCCAGCAGCTTTAAAACTAGCGGGAGCACAGATACGCAGTATTTT.

This clonotype has just a few counts. The chain carries TRBV6-6 and TRBJ1-3; TRBD1 is a possible D gene (5 bases). The CDR3 totals 14 residues. Trimming cost V 6 bases and J 0 bases, with 9 bases left between them. Germline V lookup: CDR1 MNHNY, CDR2 SVGAGI (reference sequence). The CDR3 DNA follows: TGTGCCAGCAGCAGGGATAGCTCTGGAAACACCATATATTTT. It translates to CASSRDSSGNTIYF.

The rearrangement links TRBV12-5 to TRBJ2-7; D is unresolved. The DNA end lines up better with TRBJ2-4; the J call may be wrong. The germline V gene encodes CDR1 LGHNT and CDR2 FRNRAP. The CDR3 spans 14 residues. CDR3 residues: CASGLGFGKNIQYF. The CDR3 nucleotides are TGTGCTAGTGGTTTGGGCTTTGGCAAAAACATTCAGTACTTC.

The chain combines TRBV10-3 with TRBJ2-7, with D tentatively TRBD1 (6 bases). The germline gives CDR1 ENHRY, CDR2 SYGVKD. There are 14 residues in the CDR3. The V gene lost 5 bases and the J gene lost 1 base, with 12 bases spanning the gap. The CDR3 sequence: CAISSGHRSYEQYF. The DNA of the CDR3 is TGTGCCATCAGTTCGGGACACCGATCCTACGAGCAGTACTTC.

The chain carries TRBV27 and TRBJ2-3; TRBD2 matches 15 bases. V trimming: 8 bases; J trimming: 0 bases; junction bases outside the gene matches: 0. CDR1 MNHEY and CDR2 SMNVEV come from the germline V gene (reference sequence). This CDR3 has 15 residues. CDR3 residues: CASGLAGGSTDTQYF. The CDR3 DNA is TGTGCCAGCGGACTAGCGGGGGGGAGCACAGATACGCAGTATTTT.

The CDR3 DNA reads as TGTGCCAGCAGTTACGACAGGGGGTCCGGGAACACTGAAGCTTTCTTT. It translates to CASSYDRGSGNTEAFF. The J gene is TRBJ1-1, the V gene TRBV6-6, with 9 bases fitting TRBD1. Germline-derived CDR1 and CDR2 are MNHNY and SVGAGI (reference sequence). J lost 1 base, V lost 2 bases, and 5 bases had no gene match. The CDR3 has 16 residues.

This clonotype has a handful of counts. This chain uses TRBV7-2 with TRBJ1-2, with 9 positions matching TRBD1. This CDR3 spans 15 amino acids. With 5 bases clipped from V and 7 bases from J, the junction kept 11 bases outside the gene matches. Germline CDR1 SGHTA, CDR2 FQGNSA. CDR3 amino acids: CASSVPGQGVFGYTF. CDR3 DNA sequence: TGTGCCAGCAGCGTCCCGGGACAGGGAGTCTTTGGCTACACCTTC.

This clonotype was detected many times. V is TRBV29-1 and J is TRBJ2-1, with a weak D call TRBD1 (6 bases). This CDR3 contains 13 residues. The germline V and J ends were trimmed by 6 bases and 3 bases, with 12 bases remaining between them. Germline assignment: CDR1 SQVTM and CDR2 ANQGSEA. This CDR3 is CSVMGASYNEQFF. In DNA, the CDR3 is TGCAGCGTGATGGGGGCAAGCTACAATGAGCAGTTCTTC.

The gene calls are TRBV27 and TRBJ1-4; the D is unclear. Trimming shortened V by 2 bases and J by 0 bases, and 7 bases separated the two germline ends. Germline CDR1 MNHEY, CDR2 SMNVEV (reference sequence). The CDR3 extends over 15 amino acids. In DNA form, the CDR3 reads TGTGCCAGCAGTTTAGGAGTTGCAACTAATGAAAAACTGTTTTTT. It is translated as CASSLGVATNEKLFF.

This rearrangement joins TRBV27 to TRBJ2-3, with TRBD2 identical over 7 bases. V lost 4 bases and J lost 1; bases outside the gene matches: 8. This CDR3 region has 16 residues. The germline V gene has CDR1 MNHEY and CDR2 SMNVEV (reference sequence). CDR3 in amino acids: CASSSTRGVGTDTQYF. CDR3 nucleotides: TGTGCCAGCAGTTCCACACGGGGGGTTGGCACAGATACGCAGTATTTT.

In its sample, this clonotype was seen a few times. The rearrangement uses TRBV13 and TRBJ1-1, with D perhaps TRBD1 (5 bases). Trimming removed 4 bases at V and 1 base at J, with 16 bases between. The germline V gene has CDR1 PRHDT and CDR2 FYEKMQ (reference sequence). The CDR3 spans 16 residues. The CDR3 here is CASSYRVQAGNTEAFF. The CDR3 DNA reads TGTGCCAGCAGCTATAGGGTACAGGCGGGGAACACTGAAGCTTTCTTT.

About this clonotype itself: The germline gene is not matched at one end of the junction; a read error may be the cause. This chain links TRBV14 with TRBJ2-3; D uncertain. Germline V lookup: CDR1 SGHDN, CDR2 FVKESK. This CDR3 has 13 amino acids. The CDR3 nucleotides read TGTGCCGGCAGCCATTTTAGGATTGATACGCAGTATTTT. Protein product: CAGSHFRIDTQYF.

The V gene is TRBV10-3, the J gene TRBJ2-7; either TRBD1 or TRBD2 may fit D (5 bases each). V was shortened by 9 bases and J by 1 base, with 19 bases between the two germline ends. The germline V gene encodes CDR1 ENHRY and CDR2 SYGVKD. The CDR3 is made up of 15 amino acids. The CDR3 DNA sequence: TGTGCCATTCGCCAGGGAGTAGGGGATTCCTACGAGCAGTACTTC. Protein product: CAIRQGVGDSYEQYF.

This clonotype was picked up many times. The J gene is TRBJ2-7, the V gene TRBV6-6; 7 bases are shared with TRBD1. CDR3 length equals 14 residues. Per germline, CDR1 MNHNY and CDR2 SVGAGI (reference sequence). V trimming: 1 base; J trimming: 5 bases; junction bases outside the gene matches: 5. The CDR3 here is CASSYLRGGDEQYF. DNA for the CDR3: TGTGCCAGCAGTTACTTACGAGGGGGCGACGAGCAGTACTTC.